Below are 19 T cell receptor beta chains sequenced from a single sample in a study of blood T cell repertoires in COVID-19. The method was immunoSEQ multiplex PCR; TCRdb's version includes in-frame clones alone and lacks a portion of them. The sample records roughly 210,000 clones, 88% being singletons. The sequenced sample was peripheral blood. The receptors stem from a man aged 70 or older with acute or convalescent COVID-19.

This chain connects TRBV3-1 (or the pseudogene TRBV3-2) to TRBJ2-2; the D gene is possibly TRBD1 (6 bases). V was trimmed by 9 bases and J by 2 bases, leaving 19 bases between them. The CDR3 spans 16 residues. The germline gives CDR1 LGHDT, CDR2 YNNKEL (reference sequence). For the CDR3, the DNA is TGTGCCAGACGGCCTTCAAAAGGGGGAAACACCGGGGAGCTGTTTTTT. It encodes CARRPSKGGNTGELFF.

The table lists this clone with a few counts. Written as DNA, the CDR3 is TGCGCCAGCAGCTTGGGCCCGGGACAGGGGGCCCACTACGAGCAGTACTTC. Residues: CASSLGPGQGAHYEQYF. This chain uses TRBV5-1 with TRBJ2-7; 12 bases are a match to TRBD1. With V trimmed by 0 bases and J by 3 bases, 7 bases remained unmatched. Germline-derived CDR1 and CDR2 are SGHRS and YFSETQ. This CDR3 contains 17 residues.

There are a few counts of this clone. The chain uses TRBV19 and TRBJ2-2, with D maybe TRBD2 (5 bases). V gave up 5 bases and J gave up 1 base, with 11 bases separating them. This CDR3 comprises 15 residues. Germline lookup yields CDR1 LNHDA and CDR2 SQIVND (reference sequence). The CDR3 loop is CASSQGSWNTGELFF. The CDR3 DNA sequence: TGTGCCAGTAGTCAAGGGAGCTGGAACACCGGGGAGCTGTTTTTT.

The CDR3 sequence: CASSYLASYEQYF. In DNA, the CDR3 is TGTGCCAGCAGTTACCTGGCATCTTACGAGCAGTACTTC. This rearrangement joins TRBV6-2 or TRBV6-3 to TRBJ2-7, with unresolved D. V lost 2 bases to trimming and J lost 4 bases, with 9 bases between them. This CDR3 contains 13 residues. The germline V gene has CDR1 MNHEY and CDR2 SVGEGT.

V and J are TRBV9 and TRBJ2-5, with TRBD2 matching 7 bases. Germline loops: CDR1 SGDLS, CDR2 YYNGEE. V shed 4 bases and J 5 bases; nucleotides not matched to a gene: 11. The CDR3 is 15 residues long. The CDR3 DNA sequence: TGTGCCAGCAGCCCAGAGGGAGGGGTGTGGGAGACCCAGTACTTC. Translating gives CASSPEGGVWETQYF.

V gene TRBV4-1 combines with J gene TRBJ2-3; TRBD2 agrees at 7 bases. The CDR3 covers 15 residues. Germline CDR1 and CDR2: MGHRA and YSYEKL. V was clipped by 1 base and J by 2 bases; unmatched bases: 3. The CDR3 DNA reads as TGCGCCAGCAGCCAAGCGGGGAGGGACACAGATACGCAGTATTTT. Protein sequence: CASSQAGRDTDTQYF.

Concerning this clone: This sample also contains other DNA sequences that code for the same CDR3. The rearrangement joins TRBV6-6 to TRBJ2-2; D not certain. Trimming removed 0 bases at V and 6 bases at J, with 5 bases between. This CDR3 is 13 amino acids long. CDR1 and CDR2 from the germline V gene are MNHNY and SVGAGI (reference sequence). The CDR3 reads CASSYSSPGELFF. CDR3 nucleotide sequence: TGTGCCAGCAGTTACTCTAGCCCCGGGGAGCTGTTTTTT.

The V gene is TRBV7-3, the J gene TRBJ2-1, with a tentative D call TRBD1 (5 bases). Germline CDR1 is SGHTA and CDR2 is FQGTGA. This CDR3 has 15 amino acids. V shed 2 bases and J shed 8 bases, with 16 bases lying between them. The CDR3 nucleotides are TGTGCCAGCAGCTTAGGTATTGACAGTCAAGATGAGCAGTTCTTC. This codes for CASSLGIDSQDEQFF.

The count of this clone is one. The chain recombines TRBV28 with TRBJ2-5; 8 nucleotides match TRBD1. The germline CDR1 and CDR2 sequences are MDHEN and SYDVKM. The CDR3 covers 15 residues. The V segment lost 5 bases and the J segment 0 bases; nucleotides outside the gene matches: 5. DNA of the CDR3: TGTGCCAGCAGTACAGGGGGGTCCTACCAAGAGACCCAGTACTTC. Amino acid sequence: CASSTGGSYQETQYF.

The chain couples TRBV7-2 to TRBJ1-2; D perhaps matches TRBD1 (5 bases). The CDR3 is 13 residues long. Germline V lookup: CDR1 SGHTA, CDR2 FQGNSA. The V end lost 6 bases, the J end lost 7 bases, and 15 bases lay between the germline ends. CDR3 DNA: TGTGCCAGCAGTCGGGGGGGGATCCCTGGCTACACCTTC. Translation: CASSRGGIPGYTF.

The V and J genes are TRBV24-1 and TRBJ2-1; TRBD2 might be the D (6 bases). The CDR3 sequence is 16 residues long. V was pared by 0 bases and J by 4 bases, with 12 bases between. Germline V CDR1 and CDR2: KGHDR, SFDVKD. This CDR3 is CATSDLGGKRYNEQFF. CDR3 nucleotides: TGTGCCACCAGTGATTTGGGGGGGAAGAGATACAATGAGCAGTTCTTC.

The chain joins TRBV30 to TRBJ2-7, with 10 bases fitting TRBD1. The germline gives CDR1 GTSNPN, CDR2 SVGIG (reference sequence). The CDR3 consists of 12 residues. J gave up 5 bases and V 5 bases, and 3 bases lay outside the gene matches. CDR3: CAWGDRGHEQYF. The DNA for the CDR3 is TGTGCCTGGGGGGACAGGGGCCACGAGCAGTACTTC.

The chain joins TRBV20-1 to TRBJ2-5; 10 bases align to TRBD2. Losses at the gene ends were 3 bases for V and 4 bases for J; bases not matched to a gene: 8. Germline V lookup: CDR1 DFQATT, CDR2 SNEGSKA (reference sequence). The CDR3 is 15 amino acids. The CDR3 loop reads CSASGAGGWAETQYF. The CDR3 DNA follows: TGCAGTGCTAGTGGAGCGGGAGGGTGGGCAGAGACCCAGTACTTC.

The V and J genes are TRBV3-1 (or the pseudogene TRBV3-2) and TRBJ1-4; the match to TRBD1 covers 7 bases. CDR3 size: 18 residues. The germline V gene has CDR1 LGHDT and CDR2 YNNKEL (reference sequence). V gave up 5 bases and J gave up 3 bases; unmatched junction bases: 15. CDR3 sequence (DNA): TGTGCCAGCAGCTTCGGACAGGCCCGAGGTGATGCTAATGAAAAACTGTTTTTT. It encodes CASSFGQARGDANEKLFF.

Notes on this clone: Other DNA sequences in the same sample also yield this CDR3. The chain uses TRBV29-1 and TRBJ1-1, with a possible D match to TRBD1 (5 bases). Germline V CDR1 and CDR2: SQVTM, ANQGSEA. CDR3 size: 13 residues. The V gene lost 4 bases and the J gene lost 0 bases, with 9 bases spanning the gap. The CDR3 region is CSVGQGLNTEAFF. The CDR3 DNA reads TGCAGCGTTGGTCAGGGTCTGAACACTGAAGCTTTCTTT.

The rearrangement joins TRBV11-2 to TRBJ2-1; weak D call: TRBD2 (6 bases). V was cut by 5 bases and J by 10 bases, with 21 bases left in between. The germline gives CDR1 SGHAT, CDR2 FQNNGV. The CDR3 covers 15 residues. The CDR3 DNA reads as TGTGCCAGCAGCCCGGACGGAGCTGGGACTCGGGAGCAGTTCTTC. Translating gives CASSPDGAGTREQFF.

This clone was seen just once. The chain is built from TRBV4-1 and TRBJ1-1; TRBD1 might be the D (6 bases). V was trimmed by 0 bases and J by 3 bases, leaving 17 bases between them. CDR3 length: 17 amino acids. Germline CDR1 and CDR2: MGHRA and YSYEKL. The CDR3 region is CASSQDQVGQGYTEAFF. The CDR3 nucleotides are TGCGCCAGCAGCCAAGATCAAGTCGGGCAGGGGTACACTGAAGCTTTCTTT.

The chain links TRBV6-6 to TRBJ2-1; 9 bases line up with TRBD1. Germline CDR1 and CDR2: MNHNY and SVGAGI (reference sequence). CDR3 size: 15 residues. V gave up 2 bases and J gave up 7 bases; unmatched junction bases: 6. The DNA for the CDR3 is TGTGCCAGCAGTTACCTAGGACAGGGGAAGAATGAGCAGTTCTTC. Amino acid sequence: CASSYLGQGKNEQFF.

This chain joins TRBV2 and TRBJ1-1, with a tentative D call TRBD1 (5 bases). The V end was cut by 4 bases, the J end by 5 bases, with 11 bases between. CDR3 length: 13 residues. Germline V gives CDR1 SNHLY, CDR2 FYNNEI. The CDR3 DNA sequence: TGTGCCAGCAGTGTCGGGGGGTGGACTGAAGCTTTCTTT. Translating it yields CASSVGGWTEAFF.